Presented here are 25 T cell receptor beta chains from one specimen sequenced in a study of beta chain features in type 1 diabetes. Of the isolated RNA, all was reverse transcribed, and so the sequenced material was expressed TCRB transcripts. Sequencing used immunoSEQ multiplex PCR; TCRdb keeps in-frame clones, though not all of them. The sample holds approximately 380,000 clones, more than 13% seen once. The sample comprised naive CD4+ T cells from blood. Receptors originate from a woman aged 18-29 years in good health.

This clone was detected only a few times. This chain links TRBV29-1 with TRBJ2-6; D gene uncertain. The V and J ends lost 0 bases and 0 bases respectively, with 9 bases between them. The V gene's germline CDR1 is SQVTM and CDR2 ANQGSEA. CDR3 length equals 16 residues. The CDR3 nucleotides read TGCAGCGTTGAAGACGGGTTGCTCTCTGGGGCCAACGTCCTGACTTTC. Translated, it gives CSVEDGLLSGANVLTF.

The genes are TRBV30 and TRBJ2-1; tentative D call: TRBD1 (5 bases). CDR3 length: 12 residues. With 8 bases removed from V and 1 base from J, the gap between germline ends came to 9 bases. CDR1 and CDR2 (germline): GTSNPN, SVGIG (reference sequence). CDR3 protein: CASRVSYNEQFF. CDR3 DNA: TGTGCCAGCAGGGTATCCTACAATGAGCAGTTCTTC.

V gene TRBV6-1 combines with J gene TRBJ1-1; no reliable D call. The CDR3 consists of 13 residues. V lost 2 bases to trimming and J lost 3 bases, with 7 bases between them. Germline V lookup: CDR1 MNHNS, CDR2 SASEGT. The CDR3 here is CASSELRDTEAFF. The CDR3, as DNA: TGTGCCAGCAGTGAACTCCGGGACACTGAAGCTTTCTTT.

The table lists this clone with a few counts. The rearrangement joins TRBV7-9 to TRBJ1-2; D gene unclear. Deletions cut 5 bases from V and 1 base from J, with 11 bases between. Looked up from germline, CDR1 is SEHNR and CDR2 is FQNEAQ (reference sequence). The CDR3 consists of 14 residues. CDR3 region: CASSASGNNYGYTF. The CDR3 DNA reads as TGTGCCAGCAGCGCATCGGGAAATAACTATGGCTACACCTTC.

The chain joins TRBV15 to TRBJ1-5; D perhaps matches TRBD1 (6 bases). V shed 1 base and J shed 4 bases, with 14 bases lying between them. The CDR3 runs to 16 residues. The germline gives CDR1 LNHNV, CDR2 YYDKDF (reference sequence). The CDR3 loop is CATSRVDGGANQPQHF. The CDR3 nucleotides read TGTGCCACCAGCAGAGTTGATGGGGGGGCGAATCAGCCCCAGCATTTT.

The chain has TRBV7-9 and TRBJ2-3; 7 bases are a match to TRBD1. CDR1 SEHNR and CDR2 FQNEAQ come from the germline V gene (reference sequence). Germline trimming cut 1 base from V and 2 bases from J; bases unmatched to any gene: 0. The CDR3 has 14 amino acids. CDR3 residues: CASSLEGATDTQYF. CDR3 coding DNA: TGTGCCAGCAGCTTAGAGGGGGCCACAGATACGCAGTATTTT.

The chain carries TRBV2 and TRBJ2-5; D is uncertain. The V end was cut by 5 bases, the J end by 2 bases, with 12 bases between. This CDR3 has 14 residues. In germline, CDR1 is SNHLY, CDR2 FYNNEI. Written as DNA, the CDR3 is TGTGCCAGCAGTCTATTGACACAACAAGAGACCCAGTACTTC. This sequence encodes CASSLLTQQETQYF.

Only a few counts were recorded for this clone. The chain joins TRBV4-1 to TRBJ1-5; perhaps TRBD1 as D (6 bases). Trimming removed 1 base at V and 3 bases at J, with 13 bases between. Germline CDR1 reads MGHRA; CDR2 reads YSYEKL. The CDR3 covers 16 residues. The CDR3 here is CASSQVGDRYNQPQHF. As DNA, the CDR3 is TGCGCCAGCAGCCAAGTCGGTGACAGGTACAATCAGCCCCAGCATTTT.

The V call is TRBV5-4, the J call TRBJ2-6; 9 bases match TRBD1. Trimming took 2 bases from V and 3 from J; bases not matched to a gene: 6. Germline V gene lookup returns CDR1 SGHNT and CDR2 YYREEE (reference sequence). This CDR3 region has 17 residues. CDR3 nucleotide sequence: TGTGCCAGCAGCTTCCCCGGGACAGGGAATGGGGCCAACGTCCTGACTTTC. Translated: CASSFPGTGNGANVLTF.

V usage is TRBV18 and J usage is TRBJ2-5, with D perhaps TRBD2 (6 bases). CDR1 is KGHSH, CDR2 LQKENI, per germline. V was cut by 3 bases and J by 5 bases, with 16 bases left in between. The CDR3 is 15 residues long. The chain's CDR3 is CASSPDPGATETQYF. The CDR3 DNA follows: TGTGCCAGCTCACCGGATCCGGGAGCCACGGAGACCCAGTACTTC. Full variable domain (missing parts from reference TRBV18 and TRBJ2-5): NAGVMQNPRHLVRRRGQEARLRCSPMKGHSHVYWYRQLPEEGLKFMVYLQKENIIDESGMPKERFSAEFPKEGPSILRIQQVVRGDSAAYFCASSPDPGATETQYFGPGTRLLVL.

V is TRBV7-9 and J is TRBJ2-5, with D possibly being TRBD2 (6 bases). Germline CDR1 and CDR2: SEHNR and FQNEAQ (reference sequence). The CDR3 runs 13 residues. Trimming cost V 5 bases and J 5 bases, with 12 bases left between them. CDR3 loop: CASSGLGGETQYF. CDR3 DNA: TGTGCCAGCAGCGGACTTGGGGGGGAGACCCAGTACTTC.

This clone occurred a few times. The chain recombines TRBV7-6 with TRBJ1-2, with D uncertain. This CDR3 contains 16 residues. V lost 1 base and J lost 6, with 18 bases in between. CDR1 and CDR2 (germline): SGHVS, FNYEAQ. CDR3 bases: TGTGCCAGCAGCTTAGTTGGTCCCAAGCCTCGCGATGGCTACACCTTC. Amino acids: CASSLVGPKPRDGYTF.

This clone was detected a few times. The V and J genes are TRBV28 and TRBJ2-1, with D perhaps TRBD1 (6 bases). Trimming cost V 5 bases and J 4 bases, with 12 bases left between them. The CDR3 runs to 14 residues. Germline assignment: CDR1 MDHEN and CDR2 SYDVKM. The CDR3 DNA reads TGTGCCAGCAGTCCTCCGGACAGATACAATGAGCAGTTCTTC. It translates to CASSPPDRYNEQFF.

The V gene is TRBV9, the J gene TRBJ2-2; 11 bases match TRBD2. CDR3 length equals 14 residues. V trimming: 3 bases; J trimming: 5 bases; junction bases outside the gene matches: 0. CDR1 and CDR2 from the germline V gene are SGDLS and YYNGEE. The DNA of the CDR3 is TGTGCCAGCAGCGCTAGCGGGAGGACCGGGGAGCTGTTTTTT. It codes for CASSASGRTGELFF.

The chain combines TRBV6-6 with TRBJ2-5, with D perhaps matching TRBD2 (5 bases). The germline gives CDR1 MNHNY, CDR2 SVGAGI (reference sequence). CDR3 length: 14 residues. Trimming left V 8 bases short and J 5 bases short, with 18 bases between. Written as DNA, the CDR3 is TGTGCCAGCTTTTCAGGACTCGCTGGGGAGACCCAGTACTTC. It yields the protein CASFSGLAGETQYF.

The genes are TRBV7-8 and TRBJ2-3; D unresolved. This CDR3 is built from 15 residues. V was cut by 0 bases and J by 0 bases, with 7 bases left in between. Germline lookup yields CDR1 SGHVS and CDR2 FQNEAQ. CDR3 protein: CASSLAETSTDTQYF. In DNA, the CDR3 is TGTGCCAGCAGCTTAGCGGAGACTAGCACAGATACGCAGTATTTT. Combining the CDR3 with reference TRBV7-8 and TRBJ2-3 gives the whole variable domain GAGVSQSPRYKVAKRGQDVALRCDPISGHVSLFWYQQALGQGPEFLTYFQNEAQLDKSGLPSDRFFAERPEGSVSTLKIQRTQQEDSAVYLCASSLAETSTDTQYFGPGTRLTVL.

CDR3 nucleotides: TGTGCCAGCAGTCAGGTTTTCACAGATACGCAGTATTTT. It translates to CASSQVFTDTQYF. This chain links TRBV7-2 with TRBJ2-3; D is undetermined. V shed 6 bases and J shed 2 bases, with 9 bases lying between them. The CDR3 runs to 13 residues. CDR1 and CDR2 from the germline V gene are SGHTA and FQGNSA.

V and J are TRBV14 and TRBJ1-2; no clear D gene. CDR1 SGHDN and CDR2 FVKESK come from the germline V gene. The CDR3 has 13 amino acids. The V end lost 1 base, the J end lost 5 bases, and 8 bases lay between the germline ends. The CDR3 DNA follows: TGTGCCAGCAGCCAAGTCCAGGCGTATGGCTACACCTTC. It specifies CASSQVQAYGYTF.

This clone was recorded a few times. The J gene is TRBJ1-1, the V gene TRBV29-1; D possibly corresponds to TRBD1 (5 bases). The CDR3 extends over 11 amino acids. Germline CDR1 is SQVTM and CDR2 is ANQGSEA. Trimming took 4 bases from V and 4 from J, leaving 7 bases between them. The CDR3 is CSVVQATEAFF. The CDR3 DNA reads as TGCAGCGTTGTACAGGCCACTGAAGCTTTCTTT.

This clone showed up just a few times. The chain uses TRBV9 and TRBJ2-1; no definite D call. Trimming took 7 bases from V and 7 from J, leaving 6 bases between them. CDR3 length: 10 residues. Germline assignment: CDR1 SGDLS and CDR2 YYNGEE. In DNA, the CDR3 is TGTGCCAGCGGCCTTAATGAGCAGTTCTTC. It specifies CASGLNEQFF.

The chain combines TRBV4-3 with TRBJ2-7; no firm D call. Germline CDR1 LGHNA, CDR2 YSLEER. The CDR3 has 14 amino acids. The ends were cut back, 0 bases at V and 5 bases at J, with 11 bases in the middle. The CDR3, as DNA: TGCGCCAGCAGCCAAGACGCCGGTCGCCACGAGCAGTACTTC. It encodes CASSQDAGRHEQYF.

DNA of the CDR3: TGTGCCAGCAGTCCCAGGACAGGGGGCTCCTACGAGCAGTACTTC. It codes for CASSPRTGGSYEQYF. V is TRBV27 and J is TRBJ2-7, with TRBD1 matching over 10 bases. From germline, CDR1 is MNHEY and CDR2 SMNVEV (reference sequence). Trimming took 5 bases from V and 0 from J; bases not matched to a gene: 4. The CDR3 length is 15 residues.

This clone was seen only a few times. The V gene is TRBV7-6, the J gene TRBJ2-7, with TRBD1 matching over 8 bases. Germline V gene sequence: CDR1 SGHVS, CDR2 FNYEAQ. J gave up 7 bases and V 3 bases, and 5 bases lay outside the gene matches. The CDR3 is made up of 13 amino acids. In DNA, the CDR3 is TGTGCCAGCAGCTTTCGACAGGGGCGGGAGCAGTACTTC. This sequence encodes CASSFRQGREQYF.

This clone was detected a few times. The chain is built from TRBV9 and TRBJ2-3, with a weak D call TRBD1 (5 bases). CDR1 SGDLS and CDR2 YYNGEE come from the germline V gene. Deletions cut 4 bases from V and 7 bases from J, with 25 bases between. This CDR3 has 17 amino acids. In DNA, the CDR3 is TGTGCCAGCAGCCTTACTCCCGACAGAAATCTCTTAAATACGCAGTATTTT. Amino acids: CASSLTPDRNLLNTQYF.

The gene calls are TRBV7-3 and TRBJ2-2; 7 nucleotides agree with TRBD2. J lost 4 bases, V lost 4 bases, and 12 bases had no gene match. Germline V gives CDR1 SGHTA, CDR2 FQGTGA. There are 17 residues in the CDR3. CDR3 sequence (DNA): TGTGCCAGCAGCTCCAGCGGGGTAATAGTACCCACCGGGGAGCTGTTTTTT. It encodes CASSSSGVIVPTGELFF.